One T cell receptor beta chain is described in this entry. V lost 6 bases to trimming and J lost 1 base, with 16 bases between them. This CDR3 contains 15 residues. The germline gives CDR1 SEHNR, CDR2 FQNEAQ (reference sequence). The sample comes from a study of control samples from healthy donors and cancer patients. Libraries were prepared by immunoSEQ multiplex PCR; TCRdb keeps only in-frame clonotypes and omits some of them. The sample shows roughly 84,000 clones, 89% of them seen only once. V usage is TRBV7-9 and J usage is TRBJ2-7, with no clear D. Sequenced: blood. The clonotype originates from a man in his fifties in good health. The CDR3 bases are TGTGCCAGCAGTTGGATGGGCGGCGCATCCTACGAGCAGTACTTC. Its protein is CASSWMGGASYEQYF.